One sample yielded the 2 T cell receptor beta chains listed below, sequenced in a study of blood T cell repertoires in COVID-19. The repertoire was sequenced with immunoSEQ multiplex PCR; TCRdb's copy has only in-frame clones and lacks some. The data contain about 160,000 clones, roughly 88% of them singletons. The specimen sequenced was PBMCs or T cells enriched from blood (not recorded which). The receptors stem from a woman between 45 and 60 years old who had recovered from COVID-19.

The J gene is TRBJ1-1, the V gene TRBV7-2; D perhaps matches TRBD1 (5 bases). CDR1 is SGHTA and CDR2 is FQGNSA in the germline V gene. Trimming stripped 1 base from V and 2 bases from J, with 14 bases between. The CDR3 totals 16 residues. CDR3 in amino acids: CASSLEGRGLNTEAFF. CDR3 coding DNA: TGTGCCAGCAGCTTAGAGGGGAGGGGCTTAAACACTGAAGCTTTCTTT.

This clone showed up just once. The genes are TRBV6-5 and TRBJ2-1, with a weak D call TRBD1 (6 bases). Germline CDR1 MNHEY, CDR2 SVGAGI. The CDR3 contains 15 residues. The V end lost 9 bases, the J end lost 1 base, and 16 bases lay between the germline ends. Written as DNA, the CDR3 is TGTGCCAGTTTTCTCCGGGACACATCCTACAATGAGCAGTTCTTC. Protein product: CASFLRDTSYNEQFF.